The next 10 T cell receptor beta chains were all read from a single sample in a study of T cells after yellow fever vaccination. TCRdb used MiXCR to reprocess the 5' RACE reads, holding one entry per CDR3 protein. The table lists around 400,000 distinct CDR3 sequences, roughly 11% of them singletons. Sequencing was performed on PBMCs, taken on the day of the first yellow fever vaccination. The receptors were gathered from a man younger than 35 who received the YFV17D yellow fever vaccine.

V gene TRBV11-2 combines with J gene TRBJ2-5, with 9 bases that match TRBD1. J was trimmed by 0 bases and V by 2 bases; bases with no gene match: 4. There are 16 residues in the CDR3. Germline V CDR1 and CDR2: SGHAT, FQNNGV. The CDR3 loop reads CASSLFGTGHQETQYF. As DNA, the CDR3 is TGTGCCAGCAGCTTATTTGGGACAGGGCACCAAGAGACCCAGTACTTC.

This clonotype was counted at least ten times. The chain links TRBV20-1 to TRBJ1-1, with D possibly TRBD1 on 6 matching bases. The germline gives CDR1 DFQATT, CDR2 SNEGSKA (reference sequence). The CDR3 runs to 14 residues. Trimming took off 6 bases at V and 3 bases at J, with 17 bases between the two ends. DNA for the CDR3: TGCAGTGCGCGAATGGGGCACAGGGACACTGAAGCTTTCTTT. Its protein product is CSARMGHRDTEAFF.

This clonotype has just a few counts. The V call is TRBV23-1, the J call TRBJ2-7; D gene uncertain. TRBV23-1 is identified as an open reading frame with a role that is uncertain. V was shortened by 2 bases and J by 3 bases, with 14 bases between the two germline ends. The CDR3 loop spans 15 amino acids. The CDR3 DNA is TGCGCCAGCAGTCAAGTGGGGTGGATCAGCTACGAGCAGTACGTC. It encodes CASSQVGWISYEQYV.

For the CDR3, the DNA is TGTGCCAGCAGCGGAAGGGACGGCGGGGGCTACACCTTC. Its protein is CASSGRDGGGYTF. The chain combines TRBV9 with TRBJ1-2; TRBD1 might be the D (5 bases). CDR1 SGDLS and CDR2 YYNGEE come from the germline V gene. There are 13 residues in the CDR3. V shed 3 bases and J shed 8 bases, with 14 bases lying between them.

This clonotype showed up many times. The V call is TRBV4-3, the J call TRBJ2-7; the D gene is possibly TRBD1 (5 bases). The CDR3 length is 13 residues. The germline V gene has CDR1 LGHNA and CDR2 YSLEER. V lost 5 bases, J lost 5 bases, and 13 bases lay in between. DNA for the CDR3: TGCGCCAGCAGCAAAGGGGTCGGCGACGAGCAGTACTTC. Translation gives CASSKGVGDEQYF.

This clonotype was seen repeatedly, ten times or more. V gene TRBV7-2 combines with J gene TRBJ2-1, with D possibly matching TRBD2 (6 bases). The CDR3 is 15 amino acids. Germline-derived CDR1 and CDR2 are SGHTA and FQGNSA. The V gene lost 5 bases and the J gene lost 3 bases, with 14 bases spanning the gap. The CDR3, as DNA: TGTGCCAGCAGCCGAGGGGACTTCGGCTACAATGAGCAGTTCTTC. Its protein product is CASSRGDFGYNEQFF.

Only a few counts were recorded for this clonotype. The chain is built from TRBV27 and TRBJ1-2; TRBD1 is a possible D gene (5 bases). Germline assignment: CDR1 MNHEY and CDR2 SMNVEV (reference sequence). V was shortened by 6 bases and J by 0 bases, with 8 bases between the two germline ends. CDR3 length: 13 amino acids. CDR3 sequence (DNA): TGTGCCAGCAGGGGGGGGGCTAACTATGGCTACACCTTC. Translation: CASRGGANYGYTF.

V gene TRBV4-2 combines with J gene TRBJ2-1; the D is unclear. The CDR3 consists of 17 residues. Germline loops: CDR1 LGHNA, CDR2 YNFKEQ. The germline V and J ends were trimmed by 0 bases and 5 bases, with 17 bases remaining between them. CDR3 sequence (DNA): TGTGCCAGCAGCCAAGATAAAGGCCTAGTCAGAGACAATGAGCAGTTCTTC. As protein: CASSQDKGLVRDNEQFF.

The CDR3: CASRKTGDNEKLFF. CDR3 in DNA: TGCGCCAGCAGGAAAACAGGAGATAATGAAAAACTGTTTTTT. The V call is TRBV5-1, the J call TRBJ1-4, with D perhaps TRBD1 (5 bases). CDR3 size: 14 residues. V was trimmed by 5 bases and J by 4 bases, leaving 12 bases between them. The germline gives CDR1 SGHRS, CDR2 YFSETQ.

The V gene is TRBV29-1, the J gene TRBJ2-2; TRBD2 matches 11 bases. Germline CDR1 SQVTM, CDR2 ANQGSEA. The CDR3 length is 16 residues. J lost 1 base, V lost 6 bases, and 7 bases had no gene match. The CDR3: CSVRSTSGGNTGELFF. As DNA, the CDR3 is TGCAGCGTCCGGTCCACTAGCGGGGGGAACACCGGGGAGCTGTTTTTT.